This record looks at one T cell receptor beta chain sequence and its context. This CDR3 spans 14 amino acids. Germline V gives CDR1 SEHNR, CDR2 FQNEAQ (reference sequence). Germline trimming cut 4 bases from V and 2 bases from J; bases unmatched to any gene: 3. The sample comes from a study of cytomegalovirus exposure and HLA in healthy donors. PCR primers comprised 60 Vbeta and 13 Jbeta primers. Only in-frame clones appear in the TCRdb table, and some are missing; sequencing was by immunoSEQ multiplex PCR. The sample has approximately 55,000 clones; about four fifths are singletons. The rearrangement uses TRBV7-9 and TRBJ2-3, with TRBD1 identical over 7 bases. The clonotype was recovered from a boy younger than 18 in good health and CMV-seropositive. The sample consisted of PBMCs. The CDR3 spells CASSSTGYTDTQYF. The CDR3, as DNA: TGTGCCAGCAGCTCGACAGGGTACACAGATACGCAGTATTTT.